The 7 T cell receptor beta chains given below trace back to one sample, sequenced in a study of blood T cell repertoires in COVID-19. Generated by immunoSEQ multiplex PCR, the TCRdb table keeps only in-frame clones and is missing some. Of tens of thousands of clones in the sample, around 87% were seen once. The sample consisted of peripheral blood. The receptors originated from a man in his sixties with active COVID-19.

The chain combines TRBV10-3 with TRBJ1-5; D unresolved. V shed 2 bases and J shed 6 bases, with 8 bases lying between them. Germline assignment: CDR1 ENHRY and CDR2 SYGVKD. This CDR3 spans 13 amino acids. The CDR3, as DNA: TGTGCCATCAGTGAGGCGACAAGTCAGCCCCAGCATTTT. This sequence encodes CAISEATSQPQHF.

In DNA form, the CDR3 reads TGTGCCAGCAGCTCAATCCGGGATGGCCCCCTCCACTTT. Translated, it gives CASSSIRDGPLHF. The chain carries TRBV7-9 and TRBJ1-6; D remains ambiguous. The CDR3 totals 13 residues. Trimming pared 4 bases from V and 13 bases from J, leaving 14 bases between. Germline V gene sequence: CDR1 SEHNR, CDR2 FQNEAQ (reference sequence).

The chain carries TRBV4-1 and TRBJ2-6; 8 bases are a match to TRBD1. Germline CDR1 and CDR2: MGHRA and YSYEKL. V gave up 5 bases and J gave up 2 bases; unmatched junction bases: 8. This CDR3 has 17 amino acids. CDR3 in amino acids: CASSSGQGIAGANVLTF. In DNA form, the CDR3 reads TGCGCCAGCAGCTCCGGACAGGGCATTGCTGGGGCCAACGTCCTGACTTTC.

CDR3 DNA: TGTGCCAGTTGTGGGGGGACCCTCTATAATTCACCCCTCCACTTT. Its translation is CASCGGTLYNSPLHF. V is TRBV25-1 and J is TRBJ1-6; D is perhaps TRBD1 (5 bases). CDR1 MGHDK and CDR2 SYGVNS come from the germline V gene. This CDR3 has 15 amino acids. V was pared by 9 bases and J by 3 bases, with 15 bases between.

This sequence joins TRBV4-2 and TRBJ2-5; 10 nucleotides agree with TRBD2. This CDR3 spans 18 amino acids. Losses at the gene ends were 1 base for V and 2 bases for J; bases not matched to a gene: 10. The germline V gene has CDR1 LGHNA and CDR2 YNFKEQ. In nucleotides, the CDR3 is TGTGCCAGCAGCCAAGGCCCCCCGGGAGCGGGGGGGCAAGAGACCCAGTACTTC. Its translation: CASSQGPPGAGGQETQYF.

J is TRBJ2-7 and V is TRBV6-5; TRBD2 agrees at 8 bases. Germline V gene sequence: CDR1 MNHEY, CDR2 SVGAGI. The CDR3 spans 15 residues. The trim removed 4 bases at V and 4 bases at J, leaving 9 bases unmatched. The CDR3 DNA sequence: TGTGCCAGCAGTTCCCCGGGGGGGGTCGTTTACGAGCAGTACTTC. Encoded protein: CASSSPGGVVYEQYF.

This sequence joins TRBV5-6 and TRBJ2-1, with D unclear. The CDR3 spans 12 residues. V was trimmed by 2 bases and J by 10 bases, leaving 10 bases between them. Germline V gene data show CDR1 as SGHDT and CDR2 as YYEEEE. Here the CDR3 DNA reads TGTGCCAGCAGCTTCGGAGCTGGCGAGCAGTTCTTC. Translation gives CASSFGAGEQFF.